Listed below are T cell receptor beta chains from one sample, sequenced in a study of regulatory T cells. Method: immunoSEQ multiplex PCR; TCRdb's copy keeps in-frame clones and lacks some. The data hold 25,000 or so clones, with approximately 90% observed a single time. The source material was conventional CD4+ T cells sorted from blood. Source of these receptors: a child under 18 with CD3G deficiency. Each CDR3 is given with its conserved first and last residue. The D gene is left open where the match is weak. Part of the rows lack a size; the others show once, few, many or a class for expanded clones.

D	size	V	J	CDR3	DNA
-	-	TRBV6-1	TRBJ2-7	CASSGTRGTSYEQYF	TGTGCCAGCAGTGGGACAAGGGGCACGTCCTACGAGCAGTACTTC
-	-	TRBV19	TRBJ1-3	CASSPGHHSGNTIYF	TGTGCCAGTAGTCCGGGACATCACTCTGGAAACACCATATATTTT
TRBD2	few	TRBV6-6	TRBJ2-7	CASSPPRAGGTYEQYF	TGTGCCAGCAGCCCCCCTAGAGCGGGAGGCACCTACGAGCAGTACTTC
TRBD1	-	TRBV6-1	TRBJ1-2	CASRGTGSANYGYTF	TGTGCCAGCAGGGGGACAGGATCAGCTAACTATGGCTACACCTTC
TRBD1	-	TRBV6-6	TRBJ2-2	CASSFQGAPNTGELFF	TGTGCCAGCAGTTTTCAGGGGGCGCCGAACACCGGGGAGCTGTTTTTT
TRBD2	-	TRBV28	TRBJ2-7	CASSRGLAGGPLYYEQYF	TGTGCCAGCAGCCGCGGACTAGCGGGAGGGCCGCTCTACTACGAGCAGTACTTC
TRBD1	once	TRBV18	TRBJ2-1	CASSLRQGTEQFF	TGTGCCAGCTCACTTCGACAGGGGACTGAGCAGTTCTTC
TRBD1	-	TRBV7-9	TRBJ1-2	CASSPLGQGKNYGYTF	TGTGCCAGCAGCCCACTCGGACAGGGAAAGAACTATGGCTACACCTTC
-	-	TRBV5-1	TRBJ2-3	CASSLAGSTDTQYF	TGCGCCAGCAGCTTGGCCGGTAGCACAGATACGCAGTATTTT
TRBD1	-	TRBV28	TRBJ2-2	CASSLGRGKLFF	TGTGCCAGCAGTTTGGGCAGGGGGAAGCTGTTTTTT
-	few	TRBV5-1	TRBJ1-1	CASSLSTGLNTEAFF	TGCGCCAGCAGCTTGAGTACAGGGTTGAACACTGAAGCTTTCTTT
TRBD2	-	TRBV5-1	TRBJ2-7	CASSLKAGGPGYEQYF	TGCGCCAGCAGCTTGAAAGCGGGAGGGCCCGGTTACGAGCAGTACTTC
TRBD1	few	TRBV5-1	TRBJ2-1	CASSSGQGVYNEQFF	TGCGCCAGCAGCTCCGGACAGGGGGTTTACAATGAGCAGTTCTTC
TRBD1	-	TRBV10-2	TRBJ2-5	CASRRDRGAETQYF	TGCGCCAGCAGACGGGACAGGGGAGCCGAGACCCAGTACTTC
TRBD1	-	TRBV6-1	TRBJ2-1	CASSQDRGLNEQFF	TGTGCCAGCAGTCAAGACAGGGGGCTTAATGAGCAGTTCTTC
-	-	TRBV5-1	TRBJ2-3	CASRRGGADTQYF	TGCGCCAGCAGGAGAGGGGGGGCAGATACGCAGTATTTT
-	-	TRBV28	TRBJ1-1	CASSLRGRGIPEAFF	TGTGCCAGCAGTTTAAGGGGGAGGGGGATCCCTGAAGCTTTCTTT
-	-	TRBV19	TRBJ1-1	CASRRGLNTEAFF	TGTGCCAGTAGGAGGGGCTTGAACACTGAAGCTTTCTTT
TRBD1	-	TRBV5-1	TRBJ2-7	CASSLDPGQGNEQYF	TGCGCCAGCAGCTTGGATCCGGGACAGGGAAACGAGCAGTACTTC
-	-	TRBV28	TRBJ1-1	CASSLYGFTEAFF	TGTGCCAGCAGTTTATATGGGTTTACTGAAGCTTTCTTT
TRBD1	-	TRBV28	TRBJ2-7	CASSLEQGAHEQYF	TGTGCCAGCAGTTTAGAACAGGGGGCTCACGAGCAGTACTTC
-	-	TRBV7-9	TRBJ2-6	CASRSSLDRKANVLTF	TGTGCCAGCAGATCCTCCTTGGACAGAAAGGCCAACGTCCTGACTTTC
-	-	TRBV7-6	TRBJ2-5	CASSPGAGAGETQYF	TGTGCCAGCAGCCCGGGGGCGGGGGCTGGAGAGACCCAGTACTTC